This T cell receptor beta chain is drawn from a study of T-cell reconstitution after alpha-beta-depleted transplantation in children. Unique molecular identifiers were incorporated into the prepared TCRbeta library. MiXCR was run by TCRdb on the PCR reads, yielding one entry per CDR3 protein. The sample carries 700,000 or so distinct CDR3 sequences, 10% to 15% recorded once. Study observations and caveats: Several hundred expanded graft clones reportedly gave rise to the alpha-beta T cells present about two months after transplant. The main origin of T-cell counts and diversity one year after transplant was newly produced T cells. Some patients' high day-60 TCRbeta diversity was attributed to recipient cells surviving conditioning.

The V gene's germline CDR1 is ENHRY and CDR2 SYGVKD. This CDR3 is built from 16 residues. For this clonotype: Antigen specificity is unknown. One base away lies a much larger clone, so this may be a sequencing read error.

The clonotype was recovered from a girl aged 2-10 years with congenital amegakaryocytic thrombocytopenia, due to receive a stem cell transplant. The sample consisted of PBMCs, taken before TCRalphabeta/CD19-depleted stem cell transplant. The gene calls are TRBV10-3 and TRBJ2-7, with TRBD2 identical over 11 bases. The CDR3 is CATSTSTSGSVGEQYF. CDR3 nucleotide sequence: TGTGCCACCAGTACCAGTACTAGCGGGAGTGTAGGCGAGCAGTACTTC.